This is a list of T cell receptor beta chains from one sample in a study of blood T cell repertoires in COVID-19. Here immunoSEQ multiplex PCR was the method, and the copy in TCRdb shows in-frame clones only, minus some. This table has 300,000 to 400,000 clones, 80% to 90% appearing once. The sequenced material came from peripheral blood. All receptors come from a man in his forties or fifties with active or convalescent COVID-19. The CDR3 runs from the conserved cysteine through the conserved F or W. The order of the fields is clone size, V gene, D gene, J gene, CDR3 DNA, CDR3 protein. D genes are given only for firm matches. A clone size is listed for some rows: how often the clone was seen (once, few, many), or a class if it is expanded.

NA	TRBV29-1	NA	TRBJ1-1	TGCAGCGTTCGTGCGAGGGTCAATGTGGACGCTGAAGCTTTCTTT	CSVRARVNVDAEAFF
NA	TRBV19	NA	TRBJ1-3	TGTGCCAGTGCCGCGGGGCGCAGCTCTGGAAACACCATATATTTT	CASAAGRSSGNTIYF
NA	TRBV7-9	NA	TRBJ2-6	TGTGCCAGCAGCCAGATAGGGAGCCCCTACTCTGGGGCCAACGTCCTGACTTTC	CASSQIGSPYSGANVLTF
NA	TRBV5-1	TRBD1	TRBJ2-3	TGCGCCAGCAGCATACAGGGGGCAAGCACAGATACGCAGTATTTT	CASSIQGASTDTQYF
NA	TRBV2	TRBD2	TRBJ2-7	TGTGCCAGCAGTGAAGCGCTAGCGGGGGGGACATACGAGCAGTACTTC	CASSEALAGGTYEQYF
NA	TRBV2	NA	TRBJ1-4	TGTGCCAGCACCCCGGGACTCGGTAATGAAAAACTGTTTTTT	CASTPGLGNEKLFF
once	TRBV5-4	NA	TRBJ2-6	TGTGCCAGCAGCGTCTCCGCAGGGAAGCCCAACGTCCTGACTTTC	CASSVSAGKPNVLTF
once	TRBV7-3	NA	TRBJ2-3	TGTGCCAGCAGCCCCAGGGTAGCCGATACGCAGTATTTT	CASSPRVADTQYF
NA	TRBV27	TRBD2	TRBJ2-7	TGTGCCAGCAGTTTATCTAGCGGGAGCTACGAGCAGTACTTC	CASSLSSGSYEQYF
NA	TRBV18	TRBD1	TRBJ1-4	TGTGCCAGCTCACCACAGGACAGGCATGAAAAACTGTTTTTT	CASSPQDRHEKLFF
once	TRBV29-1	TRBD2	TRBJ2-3	TGCAGCGTTGAAGGAACTAGCGGGAGTGGCGGCACAGATACGCAGTATTTT	CSVEGTSGSGGTDTQYF
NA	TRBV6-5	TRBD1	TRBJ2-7	TGTGCCAGCAGCACCGGGACAGCTTCCTACGAGCAGTACTTC	CASSTGTASYEQYF
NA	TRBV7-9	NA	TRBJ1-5	TGTGCCAGCATCCTCGGGACATCAAATCAGCCCCAGCATTTT	CASILGTSNQPQHF
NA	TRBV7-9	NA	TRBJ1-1	TGTGCCAGCAGCTTAGAAACCCCTTTCAGTGAAGCTTTCTTT	CASSLETPFSEAFF
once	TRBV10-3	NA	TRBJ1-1	TGTGCCATCAGTGAGCGGGGGGTCGGTGAAGCTTTCTTT	CAISERGVGEAFF
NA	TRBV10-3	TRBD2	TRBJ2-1	TGTGCCATCAGTTTTTGGACTAGCGGGAGTAACAATGAGCAGTTCTTC	CAISFWTSGSNNEQFF
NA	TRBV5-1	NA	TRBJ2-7	TGCGCCAGCAGCTTTCAGGGTTCCTACGAGCAGTACTTC	CASSFQGSYEQYF
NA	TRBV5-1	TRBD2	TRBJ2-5	TGCGCCAGCAGCTTGGCTAGCGGGGGGGCCGGGGAGACCCAGTACTTC	CASSLASGGAGETQYF
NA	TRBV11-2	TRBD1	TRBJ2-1	TGTGCCAGCAGTTTACTCAGGGGGCAAGGGGACAATGAGCAGTTCTTC	CASSLLRGQGDNEQFF
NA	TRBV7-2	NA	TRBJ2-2	TGTGCCAGCAGCCCTACCTCCGGTGCCGGCGGGGAGCTGTTTTTT	CASSPTSGAGGELFF
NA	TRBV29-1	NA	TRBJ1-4	TGCAGCGTTCGAGAAACAGGGAGGGATGAAAAACTGTTTTTT	CSVRETGRDEKLFF
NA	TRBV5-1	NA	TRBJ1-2	TGCGCCAGCAGCCTCGGTGTGGGGCCCTATGGCTACACCTTC	CASSLGVGPYGYTF
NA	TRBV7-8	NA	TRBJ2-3	TGTGCCAGCAGCTTTTCTAGCTCCGGGGCAGATACGCAGTATTTT	CASSFSSSGADTQYF
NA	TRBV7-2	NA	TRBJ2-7	TGTGCCAGCAGCTCGACTGTCCTCAGCGAGCAGTACTTC	CASSSTVLSEQYF
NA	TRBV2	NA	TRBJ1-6	TGTGCCAGCAGTGACCAGGGAAGCTCACCCCTCCACTTT	CASSDQGSSPLHF
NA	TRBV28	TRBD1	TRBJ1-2	TGTGCCAGCAGTTTGGCCGGACAGGGAAGCTATGGCTACACCTTC	CASSLAGQGSYGYTF
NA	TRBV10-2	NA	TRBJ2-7	TGCGCCAGCAGTGAGTGGCGGGAAGCCTACGAGCAGTACTTC	CASSEWREAYEQYF
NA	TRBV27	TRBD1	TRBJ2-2	TGTGCCAGCAGACCCTCACGGACAGGGTATACCGGGGAGCTGTTTTTT	CASRPSRTGYTGELFF
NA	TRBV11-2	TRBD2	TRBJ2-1	TGTGCCAGCAGCTTAGAGAGCGGGGGGGCGATTGAGCAGTTCTTC	CASSLESGGAIEQFF
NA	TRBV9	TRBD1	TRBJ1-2	TGTGCCAGCAGCGTCGACAGGGCCCACTATGGCTACACCTTC	CASSVDRAHYGYTF
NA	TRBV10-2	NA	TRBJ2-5	TGCGCCAGCAGTGAGTCGCGAGAGACCCAGTACTTC	CASSESRETQYF
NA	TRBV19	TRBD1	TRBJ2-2	TGTGCCAGTAGTCTAGGACAGGGCGCTGTCGGGGAGCTGTTTTTT	CASSLGQGAVGELFF
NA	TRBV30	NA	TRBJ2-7	TGTGCCTGGAGCAGGGCATCCTACGAGCAGTACTTC	CAWSRASYEQYF
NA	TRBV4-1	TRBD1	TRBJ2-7	TGCGCCAGCAGCCAAGAGGGGGACAGGGGTCCCTACGAGCAGTACTTC	CASSQEGDRGPYEQYF
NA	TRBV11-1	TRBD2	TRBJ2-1	TGTGCCAGCAGCTTGTTTGCGGGAGGGAAAAATGAGCAGTTCTTC	CASSLFAGGKNEQFF
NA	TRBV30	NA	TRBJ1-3	TGTGCCTGGAGCCCGGGAGTCCCCAACACCATATATTTT	CAWSPGVPNTIYF
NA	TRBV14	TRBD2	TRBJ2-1	TGTGCCAGCAGCCAAAGAAGGGCTAGCGGGACCCGCAATGAGCAGTTCTTC	CASSQRRASGTRNEQFF
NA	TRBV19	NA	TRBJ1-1	TGTGCCAGTAGTGTTCAAGAGGGCGAAGCTTTCTTT	CASSVQEGEAFF
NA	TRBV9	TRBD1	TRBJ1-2	TGTGCCAGCAGCCAAGGGGGCGGCGGAGACCTATTAACTGGCTACACCTTC	CASSQGGGGDLLTGYTF
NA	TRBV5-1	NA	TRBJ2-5	TGCGCCAGCAGCTTAGCGGTCCAAGAGACCCAGTACTTC	CASSLAVQETQYF
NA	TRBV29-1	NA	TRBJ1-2	TGCAGCGTTGAAGATCAGTGGCAGGGCCAAGGCTACACCTTC	CSVEDQWQGQGYTF
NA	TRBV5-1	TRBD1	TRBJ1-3	TGCGCCAGCAGCTCCCGGACAGGGAGTGGAAACACCATATATTTT	CASSSRTGSGNTIYF
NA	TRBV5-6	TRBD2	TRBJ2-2	TGTGCCAGCTACCCTGGACTAGCGGGAGGGCCTTTCGGGGAGCTGTTTTTT	CASYPGLAGGPFGELFF
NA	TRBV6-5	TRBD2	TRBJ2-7	TGTGCCAGCACCCCCCTAGCGGGAGATACCTACGAGCAGTACTTC	CASTPLAGDTYEQYF